These 25 T cell receptor beta chains originate from one sample sequenced in a study of T cells in Graves' hyperthyroidism and ophthalmopathy (dated by TCRdb to between 2018 and 2021). Library method: multiplex PCR. Instrument used: Illumina HiSeq 2000. The TCR beta CDR3 regions were amplified from RNA transcripts. For the first round of RT-PCR on the TCR CDR3, the HTBI primer set was used together with the Qiagen OneStep RT-PCR kit. The public reads were run again by TCRdb, first through fastp at Q25 and then through MiXCR, and only productive beta chains were kept. Each CDR3 protein appears once, grouped with its most common genes and DNA. The sample profile shows approximately 300,000 distinct CDR3 sequences; 15% to 20% of them were found once. In total, the top ten clones hold about 35% of the sample. The sequencing input was blood. These receptors all come from a man in his forties or fifties with Graves' ophthalmopathy.

A few counts support this clonotype. This chain uses TRBV18 with TRBJ1-2; 7 positions match TRBD1. The CDR3 consists of 15 residues. The V gene end was trimmed by 5 bases and the J gene end by 2 bases; junction bases not matched to a gene: 8. CDR1 and CDR2 (germline): KGHSH, LQKENI. The CDR3 DNA reads as TGTGCCAGCTCATTACAGGGGCTCCCAAACTATGGCTACACCTTC. This codes for CASSLQGLPNYGYTF. The variable domain in full, completed from reference TRBV18 and TRBJ1-2, reads NAGVMQNPRHLVRRRGQEARLRCSPMKGHSHVYWYRQLPEEGLKFMVYLQKENIIDESGMPKERFSAEFPKEGPSILRIQQVVRGDSAAYFCASSLQGLPNYGYTFGSGTRLTVV.

This chain connects TRBV20-1 to TRBJ2-5; D may be TRBD2 (5 bases). Germline loops: CDR1 DFQATT, CDR2 SNEGSKA (reference sequence). This CDR3 is 14 amino acids long. The V end lost 5 bases, the J end lost 6 bases, and 19 bases lay between the germline ends. CDR3 protein: CSAPVGGAIKTQYF. As DNA, the CDR3 is TGCAGTGCTCCAGTAGGAGGCGCCATAAAGACCCAGTACTTC.

V gene TRBV3-1 combines with J gene TRBJ2-2; the match to TRBD2 covers 14 bases. The CDR3 runs 18 residues. In germline, CDR1 is LGHDT, CDR2 YNNKEL (reference sequence). The junction had 9 bases not matched to a gene; V was cut back by 6 bases and J by 3 bases. CDR3 amino acids: CASRRLAGGKEDTGELFF. In nucleotides, the CDR3 is TGTGCCAGCAGGCGACTAGCGGGAGGGAAGGAGGACACCGGGGAGCTGTTTTTT.

This chain connects TRBV5-5 to TRBJ1-5; D ambiguous. Deletions cut 0 bases from V and 3 bases from J, with 10 bases between. The CDR3 has 15 amino acids. In germline, CDR1 is SGHKS, CDR2 YYEKEE (reference sequence). DNA of the CDR3: TGTGCCAGCAGCTTGGGAAGGGCGAACAATCAGCCCCAGCATTTT. As protein: CASSLGRANNQPQHF.

This clonotype has only a few counts. The chain joins TRBV15 to TRBJ2-5; D is unclear. Germline loops: CDR1 LNHNV, CDR2 YYDKDF (reference sequence). This CDR3 is built from 12 residues. V lost 0 bases to trimming and J lost 4 bases, with 3 bases between them. The CDR3 nucleotides read TGTGCCACCAGCAGAGAAGGAGAGACCCAGTACTTC. It yields the protein CATSREGETQYF.

This clonotype came up many times. V gene TRBV24-1 combines with J gene TRBJ2-7; weak D call: TRBD1 (7 bases). This CDR3 is 15 amino acids long. V was trimmed by 1 base and J by 5 bases, leaving 14 bases between them. The germline V gene has CDR1 KGHDR and CDR2 SFDVKD. CDR3 coding DNA: TGTGCCACCAGTGATTTCCAGGGGGGAACCAACGAGCAGTACTTC. It encodes CATSDFQGGTNEQYF.

This clonotype was found many times. This chain connects TRBV12-3 or TRBV12-4 to TRBJ1-1; D is ambiguous. The CDR3 spans 11 residues. The V end lost 5 bases, the J end lost 5 bases, and 6 bases lay between the germline ends. CDR3 protein: CASSPSTEAFF. As DNA, the CDR3 is TGTGCCAGCAGTCCATCTACTGAAGCTTTCTTT.

The chain combines TRBV15 with TRBJ1-1, with 7 bases identical to TRBD1. Germline-derived CDR1 and CDR2 are LNHNV and YYDKDF (reference sequence). The CDR3 is 15 residues long. The V and J ends lost 0 bases and 6 bases, in that order; junction bases with no gene match: 7. The DNA of the CDR3 is TGTGCCACCAGCAGAGATCAGGGGGGTGGCGCTGAAGCTTTCTTT. Translated: CATSRDQGGGAEAFF.

This clonotype came up many times. The chain links TRBV20-1 to TRBJ2-1; 8 bases map to TRBD1. V dropped 3 bases and J dropped 8; count of bases not matched to a gene: 6. Germline values: CDR1 DFQATT, CDR2 SNEGSKA (reference sequence). The CDR3 is made up of 13 amino acids. The CDR3: CSARRQGTYEQFF. DNA of the CDR3: TGCAGTGCTAGGAGACAGGGGACCTATGAGCAGTTCTTC.

This clonotype was recorded many times. This chain connects TRBV20-1 to TRBJ2-7; 7 bases line up with TRBD2. CDR1 DFQATT and CDR2 SNEGSKA come from the germline V gene (reference sequence). V dropped 3 bases and J dropped 3; count of bases not matched to a gene: 8. The CDR3 runs 14 residues. The CDR3 DNA reads as TGCAGTGCTAGGGAGCTAGCGGTCCTCTACGAGCAGTACTTC. This gives the protein CSARELAVLYEQYF.

The rearrangement links TRBV3-1 to TRBJ2-2; TRBD2 aligns across 10 bases. This CDR3 spans 14 amino acids. Germline CDR1 LGHDT, CDR2 YNNKEL (reference sequence). Germline trimming cut 8 bases from V and 1 base from J; bases unmatched to any gene: 1. The CDR3 bases are TGTGCCAGCCGGACTAGCGGGAACACCGGGGAGCTGTTTTTT. Amino acid sequence: CASRTSGNTGELFF.

This clonotype was recorded many times. The chain recombines TRBV2 with TRBJ1-1, with 10 bases fitting TRBD1. CDR1 and CDR2 from the germline V gene are SNHLY and FYNNEI. This CDR3 region has 14 residues. Losses at the gene ends were 3 bases for V and 6 bases for J; bases not matched to a gene: 4. CDR3 amino acids: CASSDGQGDAEAFF. DNA for the CDR3: TGTGCCAGCAGTGACGGACAGGGGGACGCTGAAGCTTTCTTT.

This clonotype came up many times. The chain links TRBV30 to TRBJ2-7, with D possibly being TRBD2 (7 bases). V was cut by 5 bases and J by 6 bases, with 14 bases left in between. The CDR3 loop spans 12 amino acids. Germline V lookup: CDR1 GTSNPN, CDR2 SVGIG (reference sequence). CDR3 nucleotides: TGTGCCTGGGGGTGGGGGGGCAGCGAGCAGTACTTC. It is translated as CAWGWGGSEQYF.

The sample holds many counts of this clonotype. The chain is built from TRBV10-3 and TRBJ1-2; unclear D gene. V was pared by 3 bases and J by 8 bases, with 10 bases between. In germline, CDR1 is ENHRY, CDR2 SYGVKD. The CDR3 loop spans 12 amino acids. CDR3 amino acids: CAISDRTTGYTF. The CDR3 bases are TGTGCCATCAGTGACAGAACGACCGGCTACACCTTC.

The sample holds many counts of this clonotype. The chain links TRBV9 to TRBJ1-1; D not resolved. This CDR3 region has 14 residues. Trimming took off 1 base at V and 0 bases at J, with 7 bases between the two ends. Germline V gene data show CDR1 as SGDLS and CDR2 as YYNGEE. The CDR3 region has the DNA TGTGCCAGCAGCGTATCAGGTCTGAACACTGAAGCTTTCTTT. Translation gives CASSVSGLNTEAFF.

The V call is TRBV19, the J call TRBJ1-4; 7 nucleotides match TRBD1. The CDR3 runs 13 residues. With V trimmed by 7 bases and J by 3 bases, 2 bases remained unmatched. Looked up from germline, CDR1 is LNHDA and CDR2 is SQIVND (reference sequence). CDR3 DNA sequence: TGTGCCAGTAACAGGGGTCCTAATGAAAAACTGTTTTTT. This gives the protein CASNRGPNEKLFF.

The chain is built from TRBV20-1 and TRBJ1-6; no firm D call. Trimming shortened V by 6 bases and J by 7 bases, and 13 bases separated the two germline ends. Germline-derived CDR1 and CDR2 are DFQATT and SNEGSKA (reference sequence). The CDR3 loop spans 13 amino acids. The chain's CDR3 is CSAPYAENSPLHF. The CDR3 region has the DNA TGCAGTGCCCCCTATGCGGAGAATTCACCCCTCCACTTT.

This clonotype occurred many times. The chain recombines TRBV7-8 with TRBJ1-1, with 10 bases that match TRBD1. V lost 5 bases to trimming and J lost 1 base; unmatched junction nucleotides: 7. Germline V gene sequence: CDR1 SGHVS, CDR2 FQNEAQ. The CDR3 contains 16 residues. The DNA for the CDR3 is TGTGCCAGCAGCAAGCGGACAGGGGGGAGGAACACTGAAGCTTTCTTT. Amino acids: CASSKRTGGRNTEAFF.

The chain uses TRBV24-1 and TRBJ1-2; 10 nucleotides line up with TRBD1. Trimming took 3 bases from V and 6 from J; bases not matched to a gene: 3. The germline CDR1 and CDR2 sequences are KGHDR and SFDVKD. There are 14 residues in the CDR3. CDR3 sequence (DNA): TGTGCCACCAGTGATCCCGGGACAGGGGATGGCTACACCTTC. Protein: CATSDPGTGDGYTF.

At least ten counts were recorded for this clonotype. The chain joins TRBV20-1 to TRBJ2-5, with 11 nucleotides matching TRBD2. CDR1 and CDR2 (germline): DFQATT, SNEGSKA (reference sequence). This CDR3 comprises 15 residues. V dropped 5 bases and J dropped 2; count of bases not matched to a gene: 7. CDR3 region: CSARGLAGKQETQYF. The CDR3 region has the DNA TGCAGTGCTCGTGGACTAGCGGGTAAACAAGAGACCCAGTACTTC.

This clonotype was seen repeatedly, ten times or more. The CDR3 loop is CANGPGGTRGANVLTF. CDR3 coding DNA: TGTGCCAACGGGCCAGGGGGGACTCGCGGGGCCAACGTCCTGACTTTC. J is TRBJ2-6 and V is TRBV2, with D tentatively TRBD1 (7 bases). Germline CDR1 and CDR2: SNHLY and FYNNEI. The V and J ends lost 10 bases and 4 bases respectively, with 20 bases between them. The CDR3 length is 16 residues.

The chain has TRBV14 and TRBJ2-7; D ambiguous. V was trimmed by 1 base and J by 0 bases, leaving 13 bases between them. The CDR3 length is 16 residues. CDR1 and CDR2 (germline): SGHDN, FVKESK. This CDR3 is CASSQVSWASSYEQYF. In DNA, the CDR3 is TGTGCCAGCAGCCAAGTAAGTTGGGCGAGCTCCTACGAGCAGTACTTC.

This chain uses TRBV2 with TRBJ1-2; D unclear. V gave up 6 bases and J gave up 2 bases, with 10 bases separating them. The CDR3 has 13 amino acids. CDR1 is SNHLY and CDR2 is FYNNEI in the germline V gene. The CDR3 coding sequence is TGTGCCAGCAGAGTAAAAGTAAACTATGGCTACACCTTC. It codes for CASRVKVNYGYTF.

This clonotype was found a few times. The J gene is TRBJ2-3, the V gene TRBV2; maybe TRBD2 (5 bases). The CDR3 has 13 amino acids. V lost 0 bases, J lost 5 bases, and 6 bases lay in between. Per the germline V gene, CDR1 is SNHLY and CDR2 is FYNNEI. CDR3 coding DNA: TGTGCCAGCAGTGAAGCGCGGGTAGATACGCAGTATTTT. Its protein is CASSEARVDTQYF. The full variable domain, in which reference TRBV2 and TRBJ2-3 provide the parts outside the CDR3, is EPEVTQTPSHQVTQMGQEVILRCVPISNHLYFYWYRQILGQKVEFLVSFYNNEISEKSEIFDDQFSVERPDGSNFTLKIRSTKLEDSAMYFCASSEARVDTQYFGPGTRLTVL.

The rearrangement joins TRBV6-1 to TRBJ2-1; weak D call: TRBD2 (6 bases). Deletions cut 7 bases from V and 5 bases from J, with 15 bases between. Germline V lookup: CDR1 MNHNS, CDR2 SASEGT. The CDR3 has 14 residues. This CDR3 is CASTLSGENNEQFF. CDR3 in DNA: TGTGCCAGCACCCTCTCGGGGGAGAACAATGAGCAGTTCTTC.